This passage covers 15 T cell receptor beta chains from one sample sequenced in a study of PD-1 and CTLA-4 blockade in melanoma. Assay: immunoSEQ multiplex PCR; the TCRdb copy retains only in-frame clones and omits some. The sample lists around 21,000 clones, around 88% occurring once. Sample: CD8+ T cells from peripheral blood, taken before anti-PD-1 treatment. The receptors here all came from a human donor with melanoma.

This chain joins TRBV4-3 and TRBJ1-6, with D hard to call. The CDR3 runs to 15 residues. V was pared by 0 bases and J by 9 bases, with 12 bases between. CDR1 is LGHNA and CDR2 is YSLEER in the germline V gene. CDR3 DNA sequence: TGCGCCAGCAGCCAAGATCAGGAGTCTTTTTCACCCCTCCACTTT. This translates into CASSQDQESFSPLHF.

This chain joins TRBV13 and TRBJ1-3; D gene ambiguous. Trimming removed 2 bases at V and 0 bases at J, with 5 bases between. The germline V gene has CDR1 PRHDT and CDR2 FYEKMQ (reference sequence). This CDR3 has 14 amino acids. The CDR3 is CASSLWYSGNTIYF. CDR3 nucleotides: TGTGCCAGCAGCTTATGGTACTCTGGAAACACCATATATTTT.

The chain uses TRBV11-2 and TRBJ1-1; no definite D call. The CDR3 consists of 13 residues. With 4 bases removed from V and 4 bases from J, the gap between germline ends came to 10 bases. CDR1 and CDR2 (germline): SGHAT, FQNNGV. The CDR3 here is CASSSRTPTEAFF. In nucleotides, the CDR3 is TGTGCCAGCAGCTCCCGAACCCCCACTGAAGCTTTCTTT. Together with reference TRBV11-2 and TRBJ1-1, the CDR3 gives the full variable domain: EAGVAQSPRYKIIEKRQSVAFWCNPISGHATLYWYQQILGQGPKLLIQFQNNGVVDDSQLPKDRFSAERLKGVDSTLKIQPAKLEDSAVYLCASSSRTPTEAFFGQGTRLTVV.

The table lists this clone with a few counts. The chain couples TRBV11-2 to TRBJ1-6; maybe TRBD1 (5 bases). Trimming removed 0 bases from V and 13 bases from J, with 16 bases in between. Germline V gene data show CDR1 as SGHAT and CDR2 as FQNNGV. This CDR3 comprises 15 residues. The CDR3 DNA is TGTGCCAGCAGCTTAGATCGAGGGTCAGGGAGGCCCCTCCACTTT. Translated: CASSLDRGSGRPLHF.

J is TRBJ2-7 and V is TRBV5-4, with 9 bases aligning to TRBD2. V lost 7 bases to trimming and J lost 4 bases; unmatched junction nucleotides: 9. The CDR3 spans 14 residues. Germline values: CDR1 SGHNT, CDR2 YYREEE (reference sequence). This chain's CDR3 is CASYVAGGEYEQYF. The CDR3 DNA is TGTGCCAGCTACGTCGCGGGGGGGGAGTACGAGCAGTACTTC.

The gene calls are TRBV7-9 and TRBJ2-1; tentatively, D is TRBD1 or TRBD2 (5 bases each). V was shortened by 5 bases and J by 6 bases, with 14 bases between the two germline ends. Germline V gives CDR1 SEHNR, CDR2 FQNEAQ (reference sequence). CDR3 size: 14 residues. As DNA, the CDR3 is TGTGCCAGCAGCCATTCCGGGGCCGCCAATGAGCAGTTCTTC. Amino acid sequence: CASSHSGAANEQFF.

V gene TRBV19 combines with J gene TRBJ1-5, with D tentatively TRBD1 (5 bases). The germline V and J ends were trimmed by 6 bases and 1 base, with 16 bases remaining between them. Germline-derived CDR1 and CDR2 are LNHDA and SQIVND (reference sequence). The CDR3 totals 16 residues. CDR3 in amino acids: CASSTLSGGSNQPQHF. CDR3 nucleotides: TGTGCCAGTAGCACACTATCCGGGGGGAGCAATCAGCCCCAGCATTTT.

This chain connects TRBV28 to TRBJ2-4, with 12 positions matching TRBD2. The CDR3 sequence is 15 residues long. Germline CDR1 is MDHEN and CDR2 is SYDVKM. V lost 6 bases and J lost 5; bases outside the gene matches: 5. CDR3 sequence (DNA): TGTGCCAGCAGCCGGCGACTAGCGGGGGAAAACATTCAGTACTTC. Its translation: CASSRRLAGENIQYF.

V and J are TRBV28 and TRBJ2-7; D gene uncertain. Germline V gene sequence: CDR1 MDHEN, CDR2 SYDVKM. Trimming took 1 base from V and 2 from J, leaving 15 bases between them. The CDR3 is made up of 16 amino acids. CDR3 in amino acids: CASSLSLRLGTYEQYF. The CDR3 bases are TGTGCCAGCAGTTTATCCCTCCGACTGGGGACCTACGAGCAGTACTTC.

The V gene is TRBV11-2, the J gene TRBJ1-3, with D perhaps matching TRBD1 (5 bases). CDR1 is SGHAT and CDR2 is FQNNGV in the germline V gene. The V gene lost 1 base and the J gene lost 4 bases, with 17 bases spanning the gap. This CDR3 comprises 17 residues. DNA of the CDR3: TGTGCCAGCAGCTTAGTATGGGAGGAAGGGGCCGGAAACACCATATATTTT. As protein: CASSLVWEEGAGNTIYF.

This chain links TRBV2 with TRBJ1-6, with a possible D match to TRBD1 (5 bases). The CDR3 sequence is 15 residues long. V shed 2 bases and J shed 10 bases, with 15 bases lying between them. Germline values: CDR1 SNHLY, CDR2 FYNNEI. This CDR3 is CASSEPEGLDSPLHF. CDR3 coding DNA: TGTGCCAGCAGTGAACCCGAGGGACTTGACTCACCCCTCCACTTT. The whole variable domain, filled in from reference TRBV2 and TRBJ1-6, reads EPEVTQTPSHQVTQMGQEVILRCVPISNHLYFYWYRQILGQKVEFLVSFYNNEISEKSEIFDDQFSVERPDGSNFTLKIRSTKLEDSAMYFCASSEPEGLDSPLHFGNGTRLTVT.

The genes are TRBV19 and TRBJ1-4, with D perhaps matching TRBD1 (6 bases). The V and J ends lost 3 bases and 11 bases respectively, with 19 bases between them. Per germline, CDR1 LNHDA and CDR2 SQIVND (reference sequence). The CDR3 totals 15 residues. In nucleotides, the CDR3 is TGTGCCAGTAGTATGCCGGGAACGGACAGTGACAAACTGTTTTTT. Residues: CASSMPGTDSDKLFF. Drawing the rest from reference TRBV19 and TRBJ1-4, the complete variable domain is DGGITQSPKYLFRKEGQNVTLSCEQNLNHDAMYWYRQDPGQGLRLIYYSQIVNDFQKGDIAEGYSVSREKKESFPLTVTSAQKNPTAFYLCASSMPGTDSDKLFFGSGTQLSVL.

The DNA of the CDR3 is TGTGCCAGCAGCCAATTCACCGGGGCTGATGAAAAACTGTTTTTT. This sequence encodes CASSQFTGADEKLFF. This chain joins TRBV3-1 (or the pseudogene TRBV3-2) and TRBJ1-4; TRBD1 might be the D (5 bases). This CDR3 comprises 15 residues. The V end was cut by 2 bases, the J end by 6 bases, with 13 bases between. Germline V gene sequence: CDR1 LGHDT, CDR2 YNNKEL (reference sequence).

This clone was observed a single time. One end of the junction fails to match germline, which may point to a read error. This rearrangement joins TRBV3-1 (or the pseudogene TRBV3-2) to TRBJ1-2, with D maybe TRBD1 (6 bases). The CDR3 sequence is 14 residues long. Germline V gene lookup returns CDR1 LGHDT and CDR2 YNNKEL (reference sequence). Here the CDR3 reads CATSRGQGRYGYTF. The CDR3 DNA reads TGTGCCACCAGCCGGGGTCAGGGGCGATATGGCTACACCTTC.

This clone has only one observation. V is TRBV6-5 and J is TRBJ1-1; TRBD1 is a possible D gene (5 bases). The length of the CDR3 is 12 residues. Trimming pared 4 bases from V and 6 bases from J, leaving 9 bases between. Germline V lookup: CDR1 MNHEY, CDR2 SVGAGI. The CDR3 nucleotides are TGTGCCAGCAGTTTCGGGACGGCTGAAGCTTTCTTT. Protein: CASSFGTAEAFF.